The TCR beta chain under discussion was sequenced for a study of blood T cell repertoires in COVID-19. Trimming pared 5 bases from V and 11 bases from J, leaving 13 bases between. Germline CDR1 and CDR2: SGHTA and FQGTGA. The CDR3 covers 12 residues. The data were produced by immunoSEQ multiplex PCR, yet TCRdb's version contains in-frame clones alone and is incomplete. The repertoire holds some 110,000 clones, with around three quarters as singletons. The clonotype originates from a man between 65 and 85 years old with acute or convalescent COVID-19. The chain combines TRBV7-3 with TRBJ2-1; possibly TRBD2 for D (6 bases). Sequences were obtained from peripheral blood. CDR3: CASSNPGLKQFF. CDR3 nucleotides: TGTGCCAGCAGCAATCCGGGACTTAAGCAGTTCTTC. Variable domain in full (rest from reference TRBV7-3 and TRBJ2-1): GAGVSQTPSNKVTEKGKYVELRCDPISGHTALYWYRQSLGQGPEFLIYFQGTGAADDSGLPNDRFFAVRPEGSVSTLKIQRTERGDSAVYLCASSNPGLKQFFGPGTRLTVL.